The TCR beta chain described here comes from a study of CDR3 diversity in severe acne. With respect to this clonotype: The junction departs from the called germline gene at one end, perhaps through a read error.

TCRdb called the PCR reads again in MiXCR, with one record for every CDR3 protein. The table shows more than 80,000 distinct CDR3 sequences, with around 54% occurring only once. The origin of this receptor is a male donor with severe acne vulgaris. Sample: blood.

The CDR3 DNA reads TGCGCCACCAGCAGAGCCCCAGGGGAGTACGAGCAGTACTTC. Amino acid sequence: CATSRAPGEYEQYF. The rearrangement joins TRBV15 to TRBJ2-7; the D gene is possibly TRBD1 (6 bases). This CDR3 has 14 amino acids. Looked up from germline, CDR1 is LNHNV and CDR2 is YYDKDF (reference sequence).